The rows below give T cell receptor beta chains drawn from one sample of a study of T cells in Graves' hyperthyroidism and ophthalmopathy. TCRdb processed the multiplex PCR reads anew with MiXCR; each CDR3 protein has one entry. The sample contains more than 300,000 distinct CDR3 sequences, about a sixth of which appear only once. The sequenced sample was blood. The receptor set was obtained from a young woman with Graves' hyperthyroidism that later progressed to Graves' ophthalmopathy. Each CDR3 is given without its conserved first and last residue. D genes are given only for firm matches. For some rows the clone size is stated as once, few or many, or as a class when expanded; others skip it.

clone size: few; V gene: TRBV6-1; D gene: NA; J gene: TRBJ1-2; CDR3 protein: ASSPRGEGTGGYT
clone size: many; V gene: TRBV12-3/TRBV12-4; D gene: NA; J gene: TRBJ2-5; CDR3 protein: ASSSIWANQETQY
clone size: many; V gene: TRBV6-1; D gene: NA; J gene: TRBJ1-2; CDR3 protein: ASSPTSGDYGYT
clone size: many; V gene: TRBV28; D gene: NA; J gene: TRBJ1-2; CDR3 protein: ASSFLGYGYT
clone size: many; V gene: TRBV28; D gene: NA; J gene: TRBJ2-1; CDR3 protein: ASSHLDTTYNEQF
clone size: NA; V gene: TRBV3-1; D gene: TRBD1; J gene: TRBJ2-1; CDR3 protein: ASSQEVGQDNEQF
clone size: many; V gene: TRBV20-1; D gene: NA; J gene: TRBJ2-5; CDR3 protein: SARVSGSPEETQY
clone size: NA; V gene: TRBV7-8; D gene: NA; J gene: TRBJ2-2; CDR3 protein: ASSLISTRELF
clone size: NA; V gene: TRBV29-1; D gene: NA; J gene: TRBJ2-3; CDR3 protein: SVPLDLRTDTQY
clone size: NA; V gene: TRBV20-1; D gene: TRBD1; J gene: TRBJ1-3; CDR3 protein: SAGIRGLFGNTIY
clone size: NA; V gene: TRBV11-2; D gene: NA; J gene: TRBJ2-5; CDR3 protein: ASRAGRVQARDQETQY
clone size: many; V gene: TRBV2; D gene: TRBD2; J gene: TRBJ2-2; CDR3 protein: ASSSLYLAEITGELF
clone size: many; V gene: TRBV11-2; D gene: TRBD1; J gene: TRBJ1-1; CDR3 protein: ASSQDRATEAF
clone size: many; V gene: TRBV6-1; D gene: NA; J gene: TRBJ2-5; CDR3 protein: ASSEGEETQY
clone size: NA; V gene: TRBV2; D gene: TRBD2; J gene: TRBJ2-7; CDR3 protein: ASSPAGAYEQY
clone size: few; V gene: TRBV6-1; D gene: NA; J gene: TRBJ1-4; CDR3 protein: ASSGVGDTNEKLF
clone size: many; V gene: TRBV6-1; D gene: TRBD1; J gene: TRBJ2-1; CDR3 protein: ASSTLGTGGSNEQF
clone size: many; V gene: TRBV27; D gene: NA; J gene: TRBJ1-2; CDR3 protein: AAKAGAGVSYGYT
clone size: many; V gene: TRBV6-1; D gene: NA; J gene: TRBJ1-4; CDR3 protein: ASSLGGATNEKLF
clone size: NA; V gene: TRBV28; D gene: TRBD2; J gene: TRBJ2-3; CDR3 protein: ASSLGVTSGLTDTQY
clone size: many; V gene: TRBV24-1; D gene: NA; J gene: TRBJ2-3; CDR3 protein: ATSGPQSYSTDTQY
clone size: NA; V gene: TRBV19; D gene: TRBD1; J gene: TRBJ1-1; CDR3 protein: AGRDRLQKAF
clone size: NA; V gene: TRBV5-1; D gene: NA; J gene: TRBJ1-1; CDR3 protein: ASSLEGRVNTEAF
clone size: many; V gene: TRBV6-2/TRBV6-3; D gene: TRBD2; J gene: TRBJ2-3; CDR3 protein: ASSYTSGSTDTQY
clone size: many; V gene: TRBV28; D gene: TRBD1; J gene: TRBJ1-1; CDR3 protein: ASRGQGPNTEAF
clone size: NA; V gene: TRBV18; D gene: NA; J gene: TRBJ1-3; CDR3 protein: ASSPMLGSGNTIY
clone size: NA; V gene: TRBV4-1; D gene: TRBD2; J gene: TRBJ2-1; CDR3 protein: ASSHPGLAGGPRYNEQF
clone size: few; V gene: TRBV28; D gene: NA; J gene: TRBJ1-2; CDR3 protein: ASSLGGGAYGYT
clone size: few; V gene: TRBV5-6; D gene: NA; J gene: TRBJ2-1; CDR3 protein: ASTMWENYSNEQF
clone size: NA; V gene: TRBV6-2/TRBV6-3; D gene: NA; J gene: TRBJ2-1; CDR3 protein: ASSGGPGVSYNEQF
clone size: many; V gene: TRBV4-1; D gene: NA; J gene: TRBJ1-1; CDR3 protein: ASSQEGFGEAF
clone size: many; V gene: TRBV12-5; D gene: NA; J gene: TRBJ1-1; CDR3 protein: ASGHGGRGDEITEAF
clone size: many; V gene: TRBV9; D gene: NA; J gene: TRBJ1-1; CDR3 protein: ASSVVGGPGSEAF